This T cell receptor beta chain originates from a study of T cell responses to AZD1222 COVID-19 vaccine (dated by TCRdb to the early 2020s). Regarding the complete study: AZD1222 recipients given second doses at about 4 weeks or at about 12 weeks were pooled, since spike-specific TCR depth and breadth were not found to differ between the two schedules. Trial participants were enrolled by age into subgroups of 18-55, 56-69 and 70-plus years, and around 150, 29 and 61 TCR-sequenced participants, respectively, were included in these subgroups. A total of 230 to 250 trial participants underwent TCR sequencing, of whom around 210 had received two doses of AZD1222 and approximately 25 had received two doses of the MenACWY control vaccine. The paper as a whole reports these results and caveats: Epitopes outside the regions mutated in the B.1.351 and B.1.1.7 variants were reportedly recognized by nearly half of the unique spike-specific TCRs. Spike-specific TCR breadth and depth rose significantly after two AZD1222 doses compared with day 0 and with MenACWY recipients. Vaccine-associated CD4 TCRs spanned the whole spike protein, with dominant responses in regions 160-218 and 743-854. Participants were mostly white British and included more females than males, and it was suggested by the authors that clonal diversity may have been underestimated. Conclusions about previously exposed vaccinees are limited because only six or seven AZD1222 recipients were SARS-CoV-2 seropositive at baseline. No day 14 peak-response samples were available, so repertoires were characterized only after the peak T cell response. The 56-69-year group was small, and its depth increase did not reach significance, likely because of low power.

The CDR3 regions of human TCRbeta chains were analyzed by immunosequencing. The study's own analysis went as follows. TCRs in the repertoires were matched against a reference library of SARS-CoV-2-specific TCRs that had been generated with the MIRA antigen-specificity platform. Breadth was defined as the fraction of unique TCRs that were SARS-CoV-2-associated, and depth was defined as the fraction of total T cells that were SARS-CoV-2-associated. Using the MIRA data, every spike-specific TCR was mapped to the spike region that the TCR reacted to and assigned to either a CD4 or a CD8 class. Log10-transformed breadth and depth values were compared by one-way ANOVA with Sidak's multiple comparisons tests. TCRdb carries this immuneACCESS record with in-frame sequences only. Its versions omit some clonotypes, under half of them owing to an unresolved V gene in the studies checked, with the rest unexplained. V and J calls plus clone size are reproduced from that table; the DNA served to infer D and trimming. A total of 80,000 or so clones appear in this sample, 87% of them only once. The ten largest clones capture about 1.4% of the sample.

The time point label corresponds to: baseline before first vaccination. Vaccinee samples came from UK trials COV001 and COV002, including a single-blind randomized controlled phase 2/3 trial of AZD1222 (ChAdOx1 nCoV-19) in healthy adults. Trial participant PBMC samples were collected at day 0 and day 28 after the second dose for TCRbeta chain sequencing. On this clone itself: It has no known antigen specificity. Base qualities are missing; no much larger clone stands one base away.

CDR1 and CDR2 (MNHEY, SVGAGI) derive from the germline V gene. At the junction V is shortened by 7 bases and J by 5 bases, with 11 bases in between. The CDR3 spans 13 residues, from the cysteine through the phenylalanine. Only the CDR3 DNA stays, 39 bases, in frame from base 1. The receptor's source is an adult in good health. The receptor chain draws on TRBV6-5 and TRBJ2-2; the D region is possibly TRBD1 or TRBD2, each matching across 5 bases. This specimen consisted of peripheral blood, obtained on day 0 of AZD1222 vaccination. In nucleotide form, the sequence is TGTGCCAGCACGGGACGAGGTACCGGGGAGCTGTTTTTT. Its protein reads: CASTGRGTGELFF.